A single sample is the source of the 5 T cell receptor beta chains below, sequenced in a study of Graves' ophthalmopathy and Graves' hyperthyroidism listed by TCRdb under 2018. The sequencer listed for this sample is Illumina HiSeq 2000. TCR beta CDR3 regions were amplified from RNA transcripts for repertoire sequencing. A first-round RT-PCR used HTBI primers with the Qiagen OneStep RT-PCR kit, followed by a second-round multiplex PCR, size selection and purification. TCRdb redid the processing of the public reads, applying fastp at Q25 and MiXCR, and retained in-frame beta chains. A single entry per CDR3 protein holds the most common genes and DNA from its merged rows. The sample yields 500,000 to 800,000 distinct CDR3 sequences; about 41% were counted once. The biggest ten clones account for over 2.5% of the sample. Sequencing was done on a sample of peripheral blood. The source is an adult man with Graves' ophthalmopathy.

This chain links TRBV6-6 with TRBJ1-4, with a possible D match to TRBD1 (6 bases). The CDR3 sequence is 14 residues long. V lost 5 bases and J 2 bases, leaving 9 bases between the germline ends. CDR1 and CDR2 (germline): MNHNY, SVGAGI (reference sequence). CDR3 DNA sequence: TGTGCCAGCAGTACCGGGGGCACTAATGAAAAACTGTTTTTT. As protein: CASSTGGTNEKLFF.

V and J are TRBV30 and TRBJ1-5; D is ambiguous. The germline V and J ends were trimmed by 6 bases and 3 bases, with 12 bases remaining between them. Germline V CDR1 and CDR2: GTSNPN, SVGIG (reference sequence). CDR3 size: 13 residues. CDR3 sequence reads: CACSDTNNQPQHF. The CDR3 coding sequence is TGTGCCTGCAGCGACACCAACAATCAGCCCCAGCATTTT.

This clonotype was counted between two and nine times. The chain couples TRBV11-2 to TRBJ2-7, with a weak D call TRBD2 (6 bases). The CDR3 is 12 residues long. V lost 6 bases, J lost 5 bases, and 11 bases lay in between. Germline CDR1 reads SGHAT; CDR2 reads FQNNGV. The CDR3 DNA follows: TGTGCCAGCAGAACAGGACTAAACGAGCAGTACTTC. Its translation is CASRTGLNEQYF.

This clonotype was counted at least ten times. This chain joins TRBV19 and TRBJ1-2; 8 bases agree with TRBD1. Germline CDR1 reads LNHDA; CDR2 reads SQIVND (reference sequence). V was clipped by 3 bases and J by 4 bases; unmatched bases: 7. The CDR3 runs 15 residues. The CDR3 sequence: CASSISNRGTYGYTF. The CDR3 nucleotides are TGTGCCAGTAGTATTTCCAACAGGGGGACCTATGGCTACACCTTC.

This clonotype appeared a single time. V gene TRBV29-1 combines with J gene TRBJ1-2; D ambiguous. The germline CDR1 and CDR2 sequences are SQVTM and ANQGSEA. The CDR3 spans 12 residues. V lost 7 bases and J 6 bases, leaving 15 bases between the germline ends. The CDR3: CSGSGGIDGYTF. Written as DNA, the CDR3 is TGCAGCGGGTCAGGAGGAATTGATGGCTACACCTTC.